This entry features one T cell receptor (beta chain) sequence. Its specificity is unknown. This specimen comes from a study of T cells in Graves' hyperthyroidism and ophthalmopathy. Study in general: The blood sample was taken at first diagnosis, before treatment began. Regarding the study as a whole: Blood also contained most expanded thyroid clonotypes above 0.001. The model's output predicted ophthalmopathy at a median of roughly 6 months prior to onset.

RNA transcripts were the template for amplifying TCR beta CDR3 regions. During a first-round RT-PCR of the TCR CDR3, the HTBI primer set was used. TCRdb redid the calling of the multiplex PCR reads with MiXCR, one entry per CDR3 protein. The sample contains fewer than 200,000 distinct CDR3 sequences, about a tenth of which appear only once. This CDR3 has 12 residues. V lost 6 bases to trimming and J lost 2 bases, with 11 bases between them. From germline, CDR1 is DFQATT and CDR2 SNEGSKA (reference sequence). V and J are TRBV20-1 and TRBJ2-7, with D perhaps TRBD2 (6 bases). The receptor comes from a woman between 18 and 30 years old with Graves' hyperthyroidism that later progressed to Graves' ophthalmopathy. Specimen: blood. CDR3 loop: CSASSVAYEQYF. In nucleotides, the CDR3 is TGCAGTGCCTCTAGCGTAGCCTACGAGCAGTACTTC.